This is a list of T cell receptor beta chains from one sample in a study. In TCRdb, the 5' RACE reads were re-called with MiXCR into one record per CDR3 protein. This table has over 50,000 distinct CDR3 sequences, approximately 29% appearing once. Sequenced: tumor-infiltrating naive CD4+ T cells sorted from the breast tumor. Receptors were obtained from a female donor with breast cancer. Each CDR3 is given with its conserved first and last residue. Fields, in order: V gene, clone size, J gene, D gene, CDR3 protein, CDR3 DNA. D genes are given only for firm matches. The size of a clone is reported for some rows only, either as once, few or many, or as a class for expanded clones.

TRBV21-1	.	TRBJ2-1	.	CASSKGPRGQGSYNEQFF	TGTGCCAGCAGCAAAGGCCCTCGCGGACAGGGATCCTACAATGAGCAGTTCTTC
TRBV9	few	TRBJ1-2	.	CASSPSPGRTYGYTF	TGTGCCAGCAGCCCATCCCCGGGACGGACCTATGGCTACACCTTC
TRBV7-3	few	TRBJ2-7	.	CASSLSPSSYEQYF	TGTGCCAGCAGCTTATCTCCAAGCTCCTACGAGCAGTACTTC
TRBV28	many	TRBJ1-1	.	CASSIPQGHTEAFF	TGTGCCAGCAGTATCCCGCAGGGACACACTGAAGCTTTCTTT
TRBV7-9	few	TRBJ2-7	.	CASSLQGPYEQYF	TGTGCCAGCAGCTTACAGGGACCCTACGAGCAGTACTTC
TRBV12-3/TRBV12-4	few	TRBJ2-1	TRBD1	CASRPAGTGGFNEQFF	TGTGCCAGCAGACCCGCCGGGACAGGGGGCTTCAATGAGCAGTTCTTC
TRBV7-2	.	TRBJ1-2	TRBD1	CASSLVSGTAYGYTF	TGTGCCAGCAGCTTAGTCTCCGGGACAGCCTATGGCTACACCTTC
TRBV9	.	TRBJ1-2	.	CASSPRGDTLHGYTF	TGTGCCAGCAGCCCTCGAGGGGACACCCTACATGGCTACACCTTC
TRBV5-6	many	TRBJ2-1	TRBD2	CASSFLAAVGRNEQFF	TGTGCCAGCAGCTTTCTAGCGGCCGTGGGGCGGAATGAGCAGTTCTTC
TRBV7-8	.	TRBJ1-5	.	CASSSQGPGDQPQHF	TGTGCCAGCAGCTCGCAGGGCCCCGGTGATCAGCCCCAGCATTTT
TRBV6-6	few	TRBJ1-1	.	CASSPAGAGTEAFF	TGTGCCAGCAGTCCGGCCGGGGCGGGGACTGAAGCTTTCTTT
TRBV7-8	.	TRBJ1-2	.	CASSIEAGFGGYTF	TGTGCCAGCAGCATAGAGGCGGGGTTCGGTGGCTACACCTTC
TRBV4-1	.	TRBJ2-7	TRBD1	CASSQSGTGYNEQYF	TGCGCCAGCAGCCAGAGCGGGACAGGGTATAACGAGCAGTACTTC
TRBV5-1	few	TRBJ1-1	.	CASSVGNTEAFF	TGCGCCAGCAGTGTAGGAAACACTGAAGCTTTCTTT
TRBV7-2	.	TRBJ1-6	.	CASSLMGLSNSPLHF	TGTGCCAGCAGCCTGATGGGACTGAGTAATTCACCCCTCCACTTT
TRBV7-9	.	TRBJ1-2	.	CASSEGTVNYGYTF	TGTGCCAGCAGCGAGGGGACGGTGAACTATGGCTACACCTTC
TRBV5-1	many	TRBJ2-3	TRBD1	CASSLKGQGRTDTQYF	TGCGCCAGCAGCTTGAAGGGACAGGGCCGCACAGATACGCAGTATTTT
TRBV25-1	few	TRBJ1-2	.	CASSDSDRRVYTF	TGTGCCAGCAGTGATTCCGACCGCCGGGTCTACACCTTC
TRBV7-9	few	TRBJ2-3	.	CASSPKGPDTQYF	TGTGCCAGCAGCCCCAAGGGCCCAGATACGCAGTATTTT
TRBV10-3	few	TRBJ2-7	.	CATGGSNLYYEQYF	TGTGCCACCGGGGGCAGTAACCTATACTACGAGCAGTACTTC
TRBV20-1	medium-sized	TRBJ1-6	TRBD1	CSVAGQAHF	TGCAGTGTAGCGGGACAGGCTCACTTT
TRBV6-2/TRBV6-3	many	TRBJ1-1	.	CASSSMLVRPNTEAFF	TGTGCCAGCAGTTCAATGTTAGTCCGGCCGAACACTGAAGCTTTCTTT
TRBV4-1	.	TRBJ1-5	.	CASNQTEAISNQPQHF	TGCGCCAGCAACCAAACTGAGGCGATAAGCAATCAGCCCCAGCATTTT
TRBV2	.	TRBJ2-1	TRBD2	CASSEGGGRLYNEQFF	TGTGCCAGCAGTGAAGGGGGGGGAAGACTCTACAATGAGCAGTTCTTC
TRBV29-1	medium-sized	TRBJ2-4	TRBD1	CSGTGAGAKNIQYF	TGCAGCGGAACAGGGGCCGGGGCCAAAAACATTCAGTACTTC
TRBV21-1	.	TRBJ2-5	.	CASTRLTGYQETQYF	TGTGCCAGCACCCGATTAACCGGGTACCAAGAGACCCAGTACTTC
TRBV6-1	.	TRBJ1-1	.	CASRRDTLEYAFF	TGTGCCAGCAGAAGGGACACCTTGGAGTATGCTTTCTTT
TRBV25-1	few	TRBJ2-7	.	CASSANRQPPSYEQYF	TGTGCCAGCAGTGCAAATCGACAGCCACCTAGCTACGAGCAGTACTTC
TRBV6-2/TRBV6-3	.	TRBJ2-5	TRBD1	CASSYFPGRGLETQYF	TGTGCCAGCAGTTACTTTCCTGGCAGGGGGCTGGAGACCCAGTACTTC
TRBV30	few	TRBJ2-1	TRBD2	CAFQGLAGGEQFF	TGTGCCTTCCAGGGGCTAGCGGGAGGTGAGCAGTTCTTC
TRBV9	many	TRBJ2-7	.	CASSVSPGSYEQYF	TGTGCCAGCAGCGTTTCCCCGGGCTCCTACGAGCAGTACTTC
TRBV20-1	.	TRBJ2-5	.	CSASREKETQYF	TGCAGTGCTAGTAGGGAGAAAGAGACCCAGTACTTC
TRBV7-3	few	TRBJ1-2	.	CASSLTDRDGYTF	TGTGCCAGCAGCTTAACTGATCGTGATGGCTACACCTTC
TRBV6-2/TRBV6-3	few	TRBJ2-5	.	CASSPIAKGTQYF	TGTGCCAGCAGTCCGATTGCGAAGGGGACCCAGTACTTC
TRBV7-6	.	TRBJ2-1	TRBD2	CASSLGLAGGNEQFF	TGTGCCAGCAGCTTAGGACTAGCGGGAGGGAATGAGCAGTTCTTC
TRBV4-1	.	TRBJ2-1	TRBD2	CASRMTSGSNEQFF	TGCGCCAGCAGGATGACTAGCGGGAGTAATGAGCAGTTCTTC
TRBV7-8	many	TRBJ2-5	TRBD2	CASSLLAGGIETQYF	TGTGCCAGCAGCTTGCTAGCGGGAGGAATAGAGACCCAGTACTTC
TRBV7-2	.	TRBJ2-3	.	CASSLGNSPDTQYF	TGTGCCAGCAGCTTAGGTAATTCGCCGGATACGCAGTATTTT
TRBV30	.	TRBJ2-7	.	CAWSVRDYEQYF	TGTGCCTGGAGTGTACGGGACTACGAGCAGTACTTC
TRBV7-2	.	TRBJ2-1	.	CASSLGGPKDEQFF	TGTGCCAGCAGCTTGGGGGGACCGAAAGACGAGCAGTTCTTC
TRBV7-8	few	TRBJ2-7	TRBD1	CASSTGTEEQYF	TGTGCCAGCAGCACCGGGACAGAGGAGCAGTACTTC
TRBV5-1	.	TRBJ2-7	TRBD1	CASSGGQSSYEQYF	TGCGCCAGCAGCGGGGGACAGAGCTCCTACGAGCAGTACTTC
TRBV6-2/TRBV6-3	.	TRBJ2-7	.	CASRKRSLDEQYF	TGTGCCAGCAGAAAAAGGAGCTTAGACGAGCAGTACTTC
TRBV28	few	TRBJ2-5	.	CASSLTETQYF	TGTGCCAGCAGTTTAACGGAGACCCAGTACTTC
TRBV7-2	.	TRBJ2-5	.	CASSLQGSEETQYF	TGTGCCAGCAGCTTACAGGGATCGGAGGAGACCCAGTACTTC
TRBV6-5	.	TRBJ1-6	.	CASSYESSYNSPLHF	TGTGCCAGCAGTTACGAAAGCTCCTATAATTCACCCCTCCACTTT
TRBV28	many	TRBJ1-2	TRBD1	CASSLGGQGWMGLNYGYTF	TGTGCCAGCAGTTTAGGGGGACAGGGATGGATGGGCCTTAACTATGGCTACACCTTC
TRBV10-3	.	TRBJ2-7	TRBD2	CAISSAGGSYEQYF	TGTGCCATCAGTTCTGCGGGGGGCTCCTACGAGCAGTACTTC